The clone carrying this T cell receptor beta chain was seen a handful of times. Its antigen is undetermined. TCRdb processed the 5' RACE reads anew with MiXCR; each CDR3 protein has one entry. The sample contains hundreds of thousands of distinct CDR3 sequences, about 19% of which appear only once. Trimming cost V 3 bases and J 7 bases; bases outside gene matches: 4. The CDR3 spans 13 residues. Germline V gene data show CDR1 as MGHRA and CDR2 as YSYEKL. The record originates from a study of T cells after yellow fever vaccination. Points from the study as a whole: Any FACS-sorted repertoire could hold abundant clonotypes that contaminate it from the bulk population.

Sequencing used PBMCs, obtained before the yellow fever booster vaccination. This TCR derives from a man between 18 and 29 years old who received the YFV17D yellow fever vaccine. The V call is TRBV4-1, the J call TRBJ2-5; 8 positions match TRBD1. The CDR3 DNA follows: TGCGCCAGCAGCCAGGACAGGGCTCGGACCCAGTACTTC. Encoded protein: CASSQDRARTQYF.